The 7 T cell receptor beta chains below come from one sample, sequenced in a study of T cell repertoires and HLA-DP antigens. These receptors are not linked to any known antigen. Produced via immunoSEQ multiplex PCR; TCRdb's table is partial and in-frame only. The sample includes around 100,000 clones, around 92% of them seen just once. Specimen: CD4+ T cells from PBMCs. The source is a woman aged 18-35 years in good health and CMV-seronegative.

This chain links TRBV28 with TRBJ2-3, with 9 bases fitting TRBD2. This CDR3 region has 16 residues. The trim removed 3 bases at V and 7 bases at J, leaving 11 bases unmatched. Germline-derived CDR1 and CDR2 are MDHEN and SYDVKM. Here the CDR3 DNA reads TGTGCCAGCAGTTTTGGTAGCGGGGGCCTTCACTATACGCAGTATTTT. This translates into CASSFGSGGLHYTQYF.

In DNA form, the CDR3 reads TGTGCCAGCAGTCCCCATGCAGGGACCTATAATTCACCCCTCCACTTT. The encoded protein is CASSPHAGTYNSPLHF. J is TRBJ1-6 and V is TRBV28, with a possible D match to TRBD1 (5 bases). The CDR3 has 16 amino acids. Germline-derived CDR1 and CDR2 are MDHEN and SYDVKM. The ends were cut back, 5 bases at V and 2 bases at J, with 13 bases in the middle. Using reference TRBV28 and TRBJ1-6 for the parts outside the CDR3, the full variable domain is DVKVTQSSRYLVKRTGEKVFLECVQDMDHENMFWYRQDPGLGLRLIYFSYDVKMKEKGDIPEGYSVSREKKERFSLILESASTNQTSMYLCASSPHAGTYNSPLHFGNGTRLTVT.

This clone was counted once. V usage is TRBV9 and J usage is TRBJ2-7; D tentatively fits TRBD1 or TRBD2 (5 bases each). This CDR3 is 14 amino acids long. V was clipped by 4 bases and J by 1 base, with 12 bases between them. Germline V gene lookup returns CDR1 SGDLS and CDR2 YYNGEE. The CDR3 sequence is CASSRDGRSYEQYF. As DNA, the CDR3 is TGTGCCAGCAGCCGGGACGGCCGTTCCTACGAGCAGTACTTC. Supplemented by reference TRBV9 and TRBJ2-7, the full variable domain reads DSGVTQTPKHLITATGQRVTLRCSPRSGDLSVYWYQQSLDQGLQFLIQYYNGEERAKGNILERFSAQQFPDLHSELNLSSLELGDSALYFCASSRDGRSYEQYFGPGTRLTVT.

The chain links TRBV6-5 to TRBJ1-2; D call uncertain. The V end lost 6 bases, the J end lost 4 bases, and 9 bases lay between the germline ends. CDR3 length: 12 amino acids. CDR1 and CDR2 (germline): MNHEY, SVGAGI. The CDR3 region is CASRQAIYGYTF. The DNA for the CDR3 is TGTGCCAGCAGGCAGGCCATCTATGGCTACACCTTC.

The chain couples TRBV7-2 to TRBJ2-5, with 9 bases identical to TRBD2. V lost 0 bases and J lost 7; bases outside the gene matches: 6. In germline, CDR1 is SGHTA, CDR2 FQGNSA. The CDR3 totals 15 residues. CDR3 in DNA: TGTGCCAGCAGCTTAGCGGCTAGCGGGGTCGGGACCCAGTACTTC. Protein product: CASSLAASGVGTQYF.

The chain combines TRBV11-2 with TRBJ2-3, with 14 positions matching TRBD2. CDR3 length equals 17 residues. With V trimmed by 6 bases and J by 1 base, 6 bases remained unmatched. Germline V gene data show CDR1 as SGHAT and CDR2 as FQNNGV. The CDR3 region is CASRGGTSGGRTDTQYF. CDR3 sequence (DNA): TGTGCCAGCAGGGGAGGGACTAGCGGGGGCCGCACAGATACGCAGTATTTT.

The rearrangement joins TRBV27 to TRBJ2-5; possible D gene TRBD2, 6 bases. Germline V gene data show CDR1 as MNHEY and CDR2 as SMNVEV (reference sequence). Trimming took off 6 bases at V and 5 bases at J, with 13 bases between the two ends. The CDR3 is made up of 13 amino acids. Here the CDR3 DNA reads TGTGCCAGCAGAGCGTGGGCGGGGGAGACCCAGTACTTC. This codes for CASRAWAGETQYF.